The 17 T cell receptor beta chains below come from one sample, sequenced in a study of technical replicates of blood from a few donors. Data came from immunoSEQ multiplex PCR; TCRdb stores just in-frame clones and leaves some out. The profile shows tens of thousands of clones, roughly 94% of them singletons. The sequenced sample consisted of T cells isolated from PBMCs. The origin of the receptors is a human donor in good health.

The V and J genes are TRBV7-9 and TRBJ1-5; 7 nucleotides match TRBD1. The CDR3 length is 14 residues. The germline V gene has CDR1 SEHNR and CDR2 FQNEAQ (reference sequence). J lost 5 bases, V lost 5 bases, and 6 bases had no gene match. CDR3 protein: CASSETGEDQPQHF. CDR3 bases: TGTGCCAGCAGCGAAACAGGGGAGGATCAGCCCCAGCATTTT.

This chain connects TRBV23-1 to TRBJ1-6; possibly TRBD1 for D (6 bases). TRBV23-1 is marked as an open reading frame, function uncertain. V was pared by 6 bases and J by 9 bases, with 15 bases between. This CDR3 region has 14 residues. CDR3 residues: CASSSVAGVSPLHF. The CDR3 DNA sequence: TGCGCCAGCAGCTCGGTCGCAGGGGTTTCACCCCTCCACTTT.

The chain has TRBV5-4 and TRBJ2-1; TRBD1 might be the D (5 bases). The CDR3 spans 14 residues. The germline CDR1 and CDR2 sequences are SGHNT and YYREEE (reference sequence). Deletions cut 4 bases from V and 2 bases from J, with 10 bases between. CDR3 amino acids: CASSLDSTYNEQFF. CDR3 DNA sequence: TGTGCCAGCAGCCTAGACAGTACCTACAATGAGCAGTTCTTC.

The rearrangement joins TRBV6-5 to TRBJ1-2, with D hard to call. Trimming took off 4 bases at V and 8 bases at J, with 17 bases between the two ends. Germline assignment: CDR1 MNHEY and CDR2 SVGAGI. The CDR3 sequence is 14 residues long. CDR3 sequence reads: CASSSPLNLRGYTF. CDR3 nucleotides: TGTGCCAGCAGTTCCCCCTTAAACCTCAGGGGCTACACCTTC.

The V call is TRBV18, the J call TRBJ1-4, with 8 bases aligning to TRBD1. The CDR3 totals 14 residues. V lost 3 bases and J lost 10; bases outside the gene matches: 7. In germline, CDR1 is KGHSH, CDR2 LQKENI. CDR3 DNA: TGTGCCAGCTCACCGGACAGGGCTTACGGAAAACTGTTTTTT. Protein product: CASSPDRAYGKLFF.

The gene calls are TRBV21-1 and TRBJ1-1; the table's D call, TRBD1, was not checked against the DNA. TRBV21-1 is a documented pseudogene. The CDR3 is 14 residues long. CDR3 nucleotide sequence: TGTGCCAGCAGCAAAGCGCTACAGGGGATGGTAGCTTTCTTT. Amino acids: CASSKALQGMVAFF.

The V gene is TRBV10-1, the J gene TRBJ2-7; TRBD1 might be the D (6 bases). The V and J ends lost 6 bases and 3 bases respectively, with 12 bases between them. The CDR3 spans 13 residues. Germline CDR1 and CDR2: WNHNN and SYGVQD (reference sequence). CDR3 nucleotides: TGCGCCAGCAGCCTACAGGGCTTCTACGAGCAGTACTTC. This translates into CASSLQGFYEQYF.

The V and J genes are TRBV4-1 and TRBJ2-7; unclear D gene. V lost 1 base to trimming and J lost 0 bases, with 10 bases between them. Germline lookup yields CDR1 MGHRA and CDR2 YSYEKL. The CDR3 is 15 amino acids. In DNA form, the CDR3 reads TGCGCCAGCAGCCAAGTGGCGACACTCTCCTACGAGCAGTACTTC. This sequence encodes CASSQVATLSYEQYF.

The chain couples TRBV7-2 to TRBJ2-3, with TRBD2 matching 13 bases. The CDR3 length is 18 residues. Germline V lookup: CDR1 SGHTA, CDR2 FQGNSA. With V trimmed by 4 bases and J by 2 bases, 9 bases remained unmatched. The CDR3 nucleotides are TGTGCCAGCAGCTCCGAGGGACTAGCGGGGAGAACCACAGATACGCAGTATTTT. The encoded protein is CASSSEGLAGRTTDTQYF.

The J gene is TRBJ2-2, the V gene TRBV9; TRBD1 agrees at 10 bases. This CDR3 is 15 amino acids long. Germline CDR1 reads SGDLS; CDR2 reads YYNGEE. The ends lost 2 bases at V and 8 bases at J; junction bases unmatched: 6. The CDR3 loop is CASSVGTGEYGELFF. The CDR3 DNA follows: TGTGCCAGCAGCGTCGGGACAGGGGAGTATGGGGAGCTGTTTTTT.

The J gene is TRBJ2-7, the V gene TRBV28; TRBD1 is a possible D gene (5 bases). CDR3 size: 12 residues. V shed 7 bases and J shed 2 bases, with 9 bases lying between them. Germline V gene lookup returns CDR1 MDHEN and CDR2 SYDVKM. CDR3 DNA sequence: TGTGCCAGCATGCCAGGGACCTACGAGCAGTACTTC. Translation: CASMPGTYEQYF.

This chain connects TRBV5-1 to TRBJ2-3; 8 nucleotides align to TRBD1. Trimming at V came to 5 bases and at J to 2 bases, leaving 4 bases not matched to a gene. Per germline, CDR1 SGHRS and CDR2 YFSETQ. The CDR3 length is 14 residues. CDR3 DNA sequence: TGCGCCAGCAGGCAGACAGGGGTCACAGATACGCAGTATTTT. This gives the protein CASRQTGVTDTQYF.

The chain employs TRBV7-8 and TRBJ2-1; 10 nucleotides match TRBD2. Germline CDR1 SGHVS, CDR2 FQNEAQ. The CDR3 is 16 residues long. V was pared by 3 bases and J by 4 bases, with 6 bases of the junction left unmatched. The CDR3 loop is CASSFTSGTSYNEQFF. The CDR3 region has the DNA TGTGCCAGCAGCTTTACTAGCGGGACGAGTTACAATGAGCAGTTCTTC.

This clone showed up just once. The V gene is TRBV5-1, the J gene TRBJ1-2, with 8 bases aligning to TRBD1. From germline, CDR1 is SGHRS and CDR2 YFSETQ. The length of the CDR3 is 14 residues. J lost 3 bases, V lost 5 bases, and 6 bases had no gene match. CDR3 loop: CASSRGTGYYGYTF. CDR3 DNA: TGCGCCAGCAGTCGAGGGACAGGCTACTATGGCTACACCTTC.

The chain has TRBV28 and TRBJ1-1, with D perhaps matching TRBD1 (6 bases). This CDR3 is 16 amino acids long. V dropped 5 bases and J dropped 3 bases, with 19 bases sitting between them. Germline V gene lookup returns CDR1 MDHEN and CDR2 SYDVKM. CDR3 DNA: TGTGCCAGCAGTCACCGGGGGGGGCCTAAGGACACTGAAGCTTTCTTT. Encoded protein: CASSHRGGPKDTEAFF. Full variable domain (remainder filled in from reference TRBV28 and TRBJ1-1): DVKVTQSSRYLVKRTGEKVFLECVQDMDHENMFWYRQDPGLGLRLIYFSYDVKMKEKGDIPEGYSVSREKKERFSLILESASTNQTSMYLCASSHRGGPKDTEAFFGQGTRLTVV.

V and J are TRBV2 and TRBJ2-3; a possible D gene is TRBD1 (5 bases). The CDR3 runs 13 residues. In germline, CDR1 is SNHLY, CDR2 FYNNEI. V was shortened by 4 bases and J by 4 bases, with 9 bases between the two germline ends. The CDR3 DNA sequence: TGTGCCAGCAGTGGAGACAGTGCAGATACGCAGTATTTT. It yields the protein CASSGDSADTQYF.

The chain has TRBV6-1 and TRBJ1-1; tentative D call: TRBD1 (5 bases). The germline CDR1 and CDR2 sequences are MNHNS and SASEGT. The V end was cut by 7 bases, the J end by 5 bases, with 17 bases between. The CDR3 sequence is 14 residues long. This CDR3 reads CASKGNRRLTEAFF. The DNA of the CDR3 is TGTGCCAGCAAAGGGAACAGGCGCTTGACTGAAGCTTTCTTT.